The 30 T cell receptor beta chains below come from one sample, sequenced in a study of cytomegalovirus exposure and HLA in healthy donors. Primers included in the PCR were 60 Vbeta and 13 Jbeta primers. Generated by immunoSEQ multiplex PCR, the TCRdb table keeps only in-frame clones and is missing some. The ten most abundant clones cover around 1.5% of a sample with around 160,000 clones. The material sequenced was PBMCs. Receptors were obtained from a woman aged 50 to 60 in good health and CMV-seronegative.

This chain uses TRBV9 with TRBJ2-2; D is perhaps TRBD2 (5 bases). V was trimmed by 0 bases and J by 4 bases, leaving 7 bases between them. This CDR3 contains 14 residues. The germline gives CDR1 SGDLS, CDR2 YYNGEE. The CDR3 here is CASSVGAGTGELFF. The DNA of the CDR3 is TGTGCCAGCAGCGTAGGGGCGGGCACCGGGGAGCTGTTTTTT.

The rearrangement joins TRBV28 to TRBJ2-1, with D maybe TRBD2 (7 bases). Trimming took off 6 bases at V and 1 base at J, with 19 bases between the two ends. Germline loops: CDR1 MDHEN, CDR2 SYDVKM. The CDR3 has 17 amino acids. The CDR3 region has the DNA TGTGCCAGCAGGACCGGGGGCGGGAGTGTTTCCTACAATGAGCAGTTCTTC. Translated: CASRTGGGSVSYNEQFF.

The V gene is TRBV18, the J gene TRBJ1-4; possible D gene TRBD1, 6 bases. CDR1 KGHSH and CDR2 LQKENI come from the germline V gene. With 4 bases removed from V and 8 bases from J, the gap between germline ends came to 17 bases. The CDR3 spans 15 residues. CDR3 in amino acids: CASSQTGTKTEKLFF. CDR3 in DNA: TGTGCCAGCTCACAAACCGGGACAAAAACGGAAAAACTGTTTTTT. Based on the CDR3 plus reference TRBV18 and TRBJ1-4, the full variable domain is NAGVMQNPRHLVRRRGQEARLRCSPMKGHSHVYWYRQLPEEGLKFMVYLQKENIIDESGMPKERFSAEFPKEGPSILRIQQVVRGDSAAYFCASSQTGTKTEKLFFGSGTQLSVL.

The V and J genes are TRBV4-1 and TRBJ2-3; TRBD1 is a possible D gene (5 bases). This CDR3 is 16 amino acids long. Trimming removed 1 base from V and 4 bases from J, with 15 bases in between. Germline assignment: CDR1 MGHRA and CDR2 YSYEKL. The CDR3 DNA is TGCGCCAGCAGCCAAGCCTTGTCAGGGCTCGCAGATACGCAGTATTTT. This translates into CASSQALSGLADTQYF.

The chain is built from TRBV6-1 and TRBJ2-7; 10 nucleotides agree with TRBD2. Trimming cost V 8 bases and J 2 bases; bases outside gene matches: 9. This CDR3 has 15 residues. Germline CDR1 and CDR2: MNHNS and SASEGT. CDR3 protein: CASARTSGATYEQYF. The CDR3 coding sequence is TGTGCCAGCGCAAGAACTAGCGGGGCTACCTACGAGCAGTACTTC.

The J gene is TRBJ1-4, the V gene TRBV2; 9 bases line up with TRBD1. CDR3 length: 15 amino acids. Germline CDR1 SNHLY, CDR2 FYNNEI. The junction had 9 bases not matched to a gene; V was cut back by 6 bases and J by 7 bases. CDR3 amino acids: CASRGDRALTEKLFF. The CDR3 nucleotides are TGTGCCAGCAGAGGGGACAGGGCCCTTACTGAAAAACTGTTTTTT.

This rearrangement joins TRBV7-3 to TRBJ2-3, with 11 bases fitting TRBD2. Germline V gene lookup returns CDR1 SGHTA and CDR2 FQGTGA. This CDR3 is built from 13 residues. The J segment lost 14 bases and the V segment lost 5 bases, leaving 9 bases of the junction unmatched. The CDR3 loop reads CASSLDPSGRSYF. The CDR3 bases are TGTGCCAGCAGCCTGGATCCTAGCGGGAGGTCGTATTTT.

The rearrangement links TRBV7-2 to TRBJ1-2; D unclear. This CDR3 contains 13 residues. The germline CDR1 and CDR2 sequences are SGHTA and FQGNSA. V was shortened by 2 bases and J by 5 bases, with 9 bases between the two germline ends. CDR3 sequence (DNA): TGTGCCAGCAGCTTAACAACTAGGTATGGCTACACCTTC. It yields the protein CASSLTTRYGYTF.

This sequence joins TRBV7-9 and TRBJ1-2; 11 nucleotides match TRBD1. Germline V lookup: CDR1 SEHNR, CDR2 FQNEAQ (reference sequence). The CDR3 is 11 amino acids. The trim removed 5 bases at V and 14 bases at J, leaving 4 bases unmatched. In DNA form, the CDR3 reads TGTGCCAGCAGCACGGGACAGGGGGGTACCTTC. Amino acid sequence: CASSTGQGGTF.

This chain uses TRBV5-1 with TRBJ1-1; a possible D gene is TRBD1 (5 bases). Germline V gene sequence: CDR1 SGHRS, CDR2 YFSETQ. V was cut by 4 bases and J by 3 bases, with 19 bases left in between. The CDR3 consists of 16 residues. The CDR3 DNA reads as TGCGCCAGCAGCCTAGGGGAGGTTGGCGCGTACACTGAAGCTTTCTTT. Translating it yields CASSLGEVGAYTEAFF.

V is TRBV27 and J is TRBJ1-4; no clear D. Trimming cost V 3 bases and J 5 bases, with 10 bases left between them. This CDR3 is 14 amino acids long. Germline V gene data show CDR1 as MNHEY and CDR2 as SMNVEV (reference sequence). The CDR3 is CASSFGHFNEKLFF. The CDR3 nucleotides are TGTGCCAGCAGTTTCGGTCATTTCAATGAAAAACTGTTTTTT.

CDR3 coding DNA: TGTGCCAGCAGTATCCAGATGACCTACGAGCAGTACTTC. Amino acid sequence: CASSIQMTYEQYF. The rearrangement joins TRBV6-1 to TRBJ2-7; no definite D call. V lost 5 bases and J lost 2, with 10 bases in between. CDR3 length: 13 residues. Germline V gives CDR1 MNHNS, CDR2 SASEGT.

V is TRBV6-5 and J is TRBJ1-3, with D possibly being TRBD1 (6 bases). V lost 6 bases to trimming and J lost 7 bases, with 16 bases between them. The length of the CDR3 is 14 residues. Germline V gives CDR1 MNHEY, CDR2 SVGAGI. The CDR3 sequence: CASRPTGLSNTIYF. CDR3 in DNA: TGTGCCAGCAGGCCCACAGGGCTATCTAACACCATATATTTT.

The CDR3 sequence is CASSFGSVLATEAFF. DNA for the CDR3: TGTGCCAGCAGTTTCGGTTCCGTCTTAGCCACTGAAGCTTTCTTT. This chain connects TRBV28 to TRBJ1-1; D call uncertain. The CDR3 is 15 residues long. Trimming removed 3 bases from V and 4 bases from J, with 15 bases in between. Germline V gene sequence: CDR1 MDHEN, CDR2 SYDVKM.

The chain recombines TRBV18 with TRBJ1-1, with D possibly matching TRBD1 (5 bases). V lost 3 bases, J lost 3 bases, and 11 bases lay in between. In germline, CDR1 is KGHSH, CDR2 LQKENI. This CDR3 is built from 14 residues. The CDR3 region has the DNA TGTGCCAGCTCACCGACAGACGGTGACACTGAAGCTTTCTTT. Protein product: CASSPTDGDTEAFF. The full variable domain, completed using reference TRBV18 and TRBJ1-1, is NAGVMQNPRHLVRRRGQEARLRCSPMKGHSHVYWYRQLPEEGLKFMVYLQKENIIDESGMPKERFSAEFPKEGPSILRIQQVVRGDSAAYFCASSPTDGDTEAFFGQGTRLTVV.

V and J are TRBV2 and TRBJ1-1; the D is unclear. V was pared by 1 base and J by 11 bases, with 14 bases between. Germline values: CDR1 SNHLY, CDR2 FYNNEI. CDR3 length: 13 amino acids. In DNA, the CDR3 is TGTGCCAGCAGTGAAGTGACCGATCTAGGCGCTTTCTTT. It codes for CASSEVTDLGAFF.

The chain carries TRBV29-1 and TRBJ2-1; D is possibly TRBD2 (6 bases). Deletions cut 8 bases from V and 6 bases from J, with 17 bases between. This CDR3 is built from 13 residues. The V gene's germline CDR1 is SQVTM and CDR2 ANQGSEA. The CDR3 protein is CSFGFRRGNEQFF. The CDR3 DNA reads as TGCAGCTTCGGTTTTCGGCGGGGCAATGAGCAGTTCTTC.

This chain joins TRBV27 and TRBJ2-7; 9 nucleotides line up with TRBD1. V trimming: 3 bases; J trimming: 3 bases; junction bases outside the gene matches: 6. Germline-derived CDR1 and CDR2 are MNHEY and SMNVEV (reference sequence). This CDR3 contains 15 residues. CDR3 DNA: TGTGCCAGCAGTTTGGGGAACAGGGGGCTCTACGAGCAGTACTTC. Its protein product is CASSLGNRGLYEQYF.

V is TRBV7-2 and J is TRBJ2-5; 10 nucleotides agree with TRBD1. The CDR3 sequence is 16 residues long. V gave up 5 bases and J gave up 3 bases; unmatched junction bases: 9. Germline CDR1 SGHTA, CDR2 FQGNSA. Here the CDR3 reads CASSQGGQGIEETQYF. The CDR3 nucleotides are TGTGCCAGCAGCCAGGGGGGACAGGGGATAGAAGAGACCCAGTACTTC.

The rearrangement links TRBV18 to TRBJ2-7; possible D gene TRBD1, 5 bases. The germline V gene has CDR1 KGHSH and CDR2 LQKENI. Trimming stripped 2 bases from V and 7 bases from J, with 6 bases between. This CDR3 is built from 11 residues. The CDR3: CASSPDREQYF. The CDR3 coding sequence is TGTGCCAGCTCACCAGACAGAGAGCAGTACTTC.

The chain uses TRBV13 and TRBJ1-1; 9 positions match TRBD1. Germline values: CDR1 PRHDT, CDR2 FYEKMQ (reference sequence). The V segment lost 3 bases and the J segment 1 base; nucleotides outside the gene matches: 3. CDR3 length: 15 residues. CDR3 protein: CASSLGTGWNTEAFF. The DNA of the CDR3 is TGTGCCAGCAGCTTGGGGACAGGGTGGAACACTGAAGCTTTCTTT. Full variable domain (missing parts from reference TRBV13 and TRBJ1-1): AAGVIQSPRHLIKEKRETATLKCYPIPRHDTVYWYQQGPGQDPQFLISFYEKMQSDKGSIPDRFSAQQFSDYHSELNMSSLELGDSALYFCASSLGTGWNTEAFFGQGTRLTVV.

The V call is TRBV4-2, the J call TRBJ2-3; no clear D. V was pared by 0 bases and J by 0 bases, with 10 bases between. Germline V gives CDR1 LGHNA, CDR2 YNFKEQ. The CDR3 has 16 amino acids. Written as DNA, the CDR3 is TGTGCCAGCAGCCAAGAAGACAACCCTAGCACAGATACGCAGTATTTT. This codes for CASSQEDNPSTDTQYF.

V and J are TRBV19 and TRBJ2-1, with 7 nucleotides matching TRBD2. CDR3 length: 14 residues. Germline loops: CDR1 LNHDA, CDR2 SQIVND (reference sequence). V lost 5 bases to trimming and J lost 7 bases; unmatched junction nucleotides: 8. The CDR3 coding sequence is TGTGCCAGTAGTCTACCGGGACTACGAAATGAGCAGTTCTTC. This gives the protein CASSLPGLRNEQFF.

The chain recombines TRBV7-9 with TRBJ1-3, with D tentatively TRBD1 (5 bases). The germline V gene has CDR1 SEHNR and CDR2 FQNEAQ (reference sequence). The V gene lost 3 bases and the J gene lost 4 bases, with 10 bases spanning the gap. The length of the CDR3 is 14 residues. Here the CDR3 reads CASSFGGYGNTIYF. CDR3 in DNA: TGTGCCAGCAGCTTCGGGGGTTACGGAAACACCATATATTTT.

The chain has TRBV28 and TRBJ2-3, with 8 positions matching TRBD2. The CDR3 is 15 residues long. V was pared by 5 bases and J by 1 base, with 5 bases of the junction left unmatched. Per germline, CDR1 MDHEN and CDR2 SYDVKM. CDR3 sequence: CASSIPLAGTDTQYF. CDR3 DNA sequence: TGTGCCAGCAGTATCCCACTAGCGGGCACAGATACGCAGTATTTT. Full variable domain (outside the CDR3, taken from reference TRBV28 and TRBJ2-3): DVKVTQSSRYLVKRTGEKVFLECVQDMDHENMFWYRQDPGLGLRLIYFSYDVKMKEKGDIPEGYSVSREKKERFSLILESASTNQTSMYLCASSIPLAGTDTQYFGPGTRLTVL.

The chain has TRBV27 and TRBJ2-1, with D possibly TRBD1 on 5 matching bases. Trimming took 6 bases from V and 9 from J, leaving 12 bases between them. The CDR3 totals 12 residues. Germline loops: CDR1 MNHEY, CDR2 SMNVEV (reference sequence). CDR3 loop: CASSPQGGEQFF. The CDR3 DNA sequence: TGTGCCAGCAGCCCGCAGGGCGGTGAGCAGTTCTTC.

J is TRBJ1-5 and V is TRBV30; TRBD1 agrees at 9 bases. Germline loops: CDR1 GTSNPN, CDR2 SVGIG (reference sequence). Trimming at V came to 0 bases and at J to 7 bases, leaving 7 bases not matched to a gene. The CDR3 has 15 amino acids. CDR3 DNA: TGTGCCTGGAGTGTACGTTGGGACAGGGCGCAGCCCCAGCATTTT. It translates to CAWSVRWDRAQPQHF.

This chain connects TRBV7-9 to TRBJ2-2; D might be TRBD2 (5 bases). Germline V gene data show CDR1 as SEHNR and CDR2 as FQNEAQ (reference sequence). V lost 5 bases, J lost 4 bases, and 8 bases lay in between. This CDR3 has 13 residues. The CDR3 coding sequence is TGTGCCAGCAGCGTTGCGGGCACCGGGGAGCTGTTTTTT. This encodes CASSVAGTGELFF.

The chain joins TRBV4-2 to TRBJ1-2; weak D call: TRBD1 (6 bases). V gave up 4 bases and J gave up 6 bases, with 15 bases separating them. The CDR3 loop spans 14 amino acids. Germline-derived CDR1 and CDR2 are LGHNA and YNFKEQ. This CDR3 reads CASSRETGHDGYTF. The CDR3, as DNA: TGTGCCAGCAGCCGAGAAACAGGGCACGATGGCTACACCTTC.

CDR3 nucleotide sequence: TGTGCCAGCAGCGGGACTAGCGGCGTCTACAATGAGCAGTTCTTC. It is translated as CASSGTSGVYNEQFF. This chain joins TRBV7-2 and TRBJ2-1; 11 bases line up with TRBD2. The V and J ends lost 5 bases and 3 bases, in that order; junction bases with no gene match: 3. Germline CDR1 is SGHTA and CDR2 is FQGNSA. The CDR3 extends over 15 amino acids.